Each of the 26 T cell receptor beta chains below was sequenced from the same sample in a study of monozygotic twins with inflammatory bowel disease. For each CDR3 protein, TCRdb gives one entry from its re-call of the 5' RACE reads, without DNA. The sample holds around 200,000 distinct CDR3 sequences. Sequencing was done on a sample of blood. These receptors were collected from a human donor with ulcerative colitis or Crohn's disease, or a healthy co-twin of an affected twin (not recorded which).

This chain uses TRBV10-3 with TRBJ2-1; no DNA is available, so the TRBD1 call from TCRdb remains unchecked. This CDR3 has 11 residues. Per germline, CDR1 ENHRY and CDR2 SYGVKD. The CDR3 loop is CAISGGGEQFF.

CDR3 amino acids: CASSYPDRQETQYF. This rearrangement joins TRBV5-1 to TRBJ2-5; the D call from TCRdb, TRBD1, cannot be confirmed without DNA. The CDR3 spans 14 residues. Germline V gene sequence: CDR1 SGHRS, CDR2 YFSETQ.

The chain joins TRBV2 to TRBJ1-1; TCRdb outputs TRBD1, but without DNA this stays unchecked. Germline V gene data show CDR1 as SNHLY and CDR2 as FYNNEI. This CDR3 is built from 14 residues. The chain's CDR3 is CASSGTYKNTEAFF.

This chain's CDR3 is CASSLFQGSQPQHF. The gene calls are TRBV12-3 or TRBV12-4 and TRBJ1-5; TCRdb gives TRBD1 as the D gene, but with no DNA this cannot be confirmed. The CDR3 sequence is 14 residues long.

The rearrangement uses TRBV5-6 and TRBJ2-1; no DNA is available, so the TRBD2 call from TCRdb remains unchecked. Germline V gene data show CDR1 as SGHDT and CDR2 as YYEEEE. The CDR3 has 14 amino acids. CDR3 sequence reads: CASSLQGPGVGQFF.

This chain links TRBV20-1 with TRBJ1-6; the D call of TRBD1 rests on TCRdb alone, since no DNA is present to check it. The CDR3 covers 14 residues. From germline, CDR1 is DFQATT and CDR2 SNEGSKA (reference sequence). The CDR3 spells CSARAQGPNSPLHF.

The rearrangement links TRBV12-3 or TRBV12-4 to TRBJ2-4; TCRdb names TRBD1, which stays unverified in the absence of DNA. The CDR3 length is 15 residues. The CDR3 loop is CASSRRWGLGNIQYF.

The V and J genes are TRBV5-1 and TRBJ1-4. The CDR3 is made up of 15 amino acids. The germline V gene encodes CDR1 SGHRS and CDR2 YFSETQ. CDR3 region: CASSAGTALDEKLFF.

V gene TRBV5-5 combines with J gene TRBJ1-4. There are 16 residues in the CDR3. CDR1 and CDR2 (germline): SGHKS, YYEKEE (reference sequence). CDR3 protein: CASSLNLAGRAEKLFF.

V usage is TRBV3-1 and J usage is TRBJ2-7; checking the TCRdb D call of TRBD2 is not possible without DNA. Germline-derived CDR1 and CDR2 are LGHDT and YNNKEL (reference sequence). The CDR3 runs to 14 residues. The CDR3: CASSPARALYEQYF.

The gene calls are TRBV7-9 and TRBJ1-1; checking the TCRdb D call of TRBD1 is not possible without DNA. Germline V gene lookup returns CDR1 SEHNR and CDR2 FQNEAQ (reference sequence). The CDR3 covers 13 residues. This CDR3 is CATTGGPDTEAFF.

The chain links TRBV3-1 to TRBJ1-6. Per the germline V gene, CDR1 is LGHDT and CDR2 is YNNKEL (reference sequence). This CDR3 is built from 16 residues. CDR3 amino acids: CASSQLWTEHNSPLHF. Filled out from reference TRBV3-1 and TRBJ1-6, the complete variable domain reads DTAVSQTPKYLVTQMGNDKSIKCEQNLGHDTMYWYKQDSKKFLKIMFSYNNKELIINETVPNRFSPKSPDKAHLNLHINSLELGDSAVYFCASSQLWTEHNSPLHFGNGTRLTVT.

The genes are TRBV20-1 and TRBJ2-1; the D call from TCRdb, TRBD1, cannot be confirmed without DNA. Germline lookup yields CDR1 DFQATT and CDR2 SNEGSKA (reference sequence). The CDR3 is 12 residues long. The CDR3 loop is CSASYRGDEQFF.

J is TRBJ2-1 and V is TRBV29-1; TCRdb's D call, TRBD2, is unchecked because there is no DNA. The CDR3 contains 14 residues. Germline V gene lookup returns CDR1 SQVTM and CDR2 ANQGSEA. CDR3 loop: CSVLAGTSYNEQFF.

The chain carries TRBV9 and TRBJ2-1; TCRdb's D call of TRBD2 is untestable without DNA. CDR1 and CDR2 (germline): SGDLS, YYNGEE. This CDR3 region has 15 residues. The CDR3 region is CASRVSGGRYNEQFF.

V usage is TRBV12-3 or TRBV12-4 and J usage is TRBJ1-1; checking the TCRdb D call of TRBD1 is not possible without DNA. This CDR3 region has 15 residues. CDR3: CASSLALGAGTEAFF.

The V and J genes are TRBV7-6 and TRBJ2-2; without DNA, the TCRdb call of TRBD1 cannot be checked. The CDR3 spans 14 residues. Germline CDR1 reads SGHVS; CDR2 reads FNYEAQ. The CDR3 here is CASSRTGGSGELFF.

V and J are TRBV10-2 and TRBJ2-7; TCRdb designates TRBD2, a call that cannot be tested without DNA. From germline, CDR1 is WSHSY and CDR2 SAAADI. The CDR3 extends over 16 amino acids. CDR3 protein: CASSPLGLAALYEQYF.

The CDR3 here is CASSLRVGEQFF. The V call is TRBV7-2, the J call TRBJ2-1; the TCRdb call, TRBD2, lacks DNA for checking. Germline values: CDR1 SGHTA, CDR2 FQGNSA. CDR3 size: 12 residues.

The chain recombines TRBV12-3 or TRBV12-4 with TRBJ1-1. The CDR3 contains 14 residues. CDR3 sequence reads: CASSYWSMNTEAFF.

This rearrangement joins TRBV12-3 or TRBV12-4 to TRBJ1-1; TCRdb's D gene call, TRBD1, goes unchecked for lack of DNA. CDR3 length: 14 residues. CDR3 sequence: CASSFPGIGTEAFF.

V is TRBV5-5 and J is TRBJ2-7; TCRdb reports TRBD2, a call that lacks DNA to check it against. The CDR3 sequence is 15 residues long. Germline CDR1 reads SGHKS; CDR2 reads YYEKEE (reference sequence). The CDR3 is CASSLDLAGNYEQYF.

V gene TRBV5-1 combines with J gene TRBJ2-2; the D gene TCRdb calls, TRBD2, cannot be checked with no DNA. CDR1 is SGHRS and CDR2 is YFSETQ in the germline V gene. This CDR3 region has 15 residues. The CDR3 loop is CASSLAGLSTGELFF.

The chain employs TRBV5-1 and TRBJ1-4. Germline CDR1 and CDR2: SGHRS and YFSETQ. The CDR3 runs 15 residues. The chain's CDR3 is CASSFLTPPNEKLFF.

This sequence joins TRBV27 and TRBJ1-1; lacking DNA, the TRBD1 call made by TCRdb goes unchecked. The CDR3 consists of 17 residues. Looked up from germline, CDR1 is MNHEY and CDR2 is SMNVEV (reference sequence). The chain's CDR3 is CASSSGWTGATNTEAFF.

The V gene is TRBV5-1, the J gene TRBJ2-5; there is no DNA to check the TCRdb D call of TRBD2. This CDR3 spans 14 amino acids. The germline gives CDR1 SGHRS, CDR2 YFSETQ. The CDR3 reads CASSLGTSGETQYF.